The 25 T cell receptor beta chains presented below share a single source sample, sequenced in a study of cytomegalovirus exposure and HLA in healthy donors. The PCR ran on 60 Vbeta and 13 Jbeta primers. Clones were sequenced by immunoSEQ multiplex PCR, and TCRdb holds only the in-frame ones, with some missing. The sample has 150,000 to 200,000 clones. The sequenced material came from PBMCs. The source of these receptors is a man aged 30 to 39 in good health and CMV-seronegative.

The V call is TRBV7-9, the J call TRBJ1-1; D is ambiguous. Germline lookup yields CDR1 SEHNR and CDR2 FQNEAQ (reference sequence). Trimming took off 0 bases at V and 8 bases at J, with 7 bases between the two ends. This CDR3 region has 12 residues. The CDR3 is CASSLAVAEAFF. For the CDR3, the DNA is TGTGCCAGCAGCTTAGCGGTGGCAGAAGCTTTCTTT.

V is TRBV7-9 and J is TRBJ2-3; 7 nucleotides agree with TRBD1. Losses at the gene ends were 5 bases for V and 9 bases for J; bases not matched to a gene: 8. CDR1 SEHNR and CDR2 FQNEAQ come from the germline V gene (reference sequence). This CDR3 contains 13 residues. The CDR3 DNA reads TGTGCCAGCAGCGAACAGGGGATTAGGACGCAGTATTTT. This codes for CASSEQGIRTQYF.

The V call is TRBV9, the J call TRBJ1-1; D unresolved. The V and J ends lost 2 bases and 1 base respectively, with 9 bases between them. This CDR3 has 14 amino acids. CDR1 is SGDLS, CDR2 YYNGEE, per germline. The CDR3 coding sequence is TGTGCCAGCAGCGTGGGCACGGAGAACACTGAAGCTTTCTTT. Translated, it gives CASSVGTENTEAFF.

J is TRBJ1-5 and V is TRBV7-2, with TRBD1 as a possible D gene (5 bases). In germline, CDR1 is SGHTA, CDR2 FQGNSA. The CDR3 length is 16 residues. V was pared by 3 bases and J by 0 bases, with 12 bases between. This chain's CDR3 is CASSFNGANSNQPQHF. Here the CDR3 DNA reads TGTGCCAGCAGCTTCAATGGGGCTAATAGCAATCAGCCCCAGCATTTT.

The chain employs TRBV7-9 and TRBJ2-1; 9 positions match TRBD2. The V gene's germline CDR1 is SEHNR and CDR2 FQNEAQ (reference sequence). The CDR3 totals 15 residues. With V trimmed by 3 bases and J by 9 bases, 9 bases remained unmatched. This chain's CDR3 is CASSFPASGEGEQFF. The CDR3, as DNA: TGTGCCAGCAGCTTCCCCGCTAGCGGGGAGGGTGAGCAGTTCTTC. The entire variable domain, with the rest obtained from reference TRBV7-9 and TRBJ2-1, is as follows: DTGVSQNPRHKITKRGQNVTFRCDPISEHNRLYWYRQTLGQGPEFLTYFQNEAQLEKSRLLSDRFSAERPKGSFSTLEIQRTEQGDSAMYLCASSFPASGEGEQFFGPGTRLTVL.

CDR3 loop: CASSTAPGGRLTGELFF. CDR3 nucleotides: TGTGCCAGTAGTACTGCCCCCGGTGGGAGACTCACCGGGGAGCTGTTTTTT. The V call is TRBV19, the J call TRBJ2-2; possibly TRBD2 for D (5 bases). This CDR3 is built from 17 residues. Trimming left V 4 bases short and J 4 bases short, with 19 bases between. Germline assignment: CDR1 LNHDA and CDR2 SQIVND (reference sequence).

The chain couples TRBV10-1 to TRBJ2-3; a possible D gene is TRBD2 (6 bases). This CDR3 spans 15 amino acids. The ends were cut back, 4 bases at V and 12 bases at J, with 23 bases in the middle. Germline loops: CDR1 WNHNN, CDR2 SYGVQD (reference sequence). CDR3 coding DNA: TGCGCCAGCAGTGCTGGAGGGGATACTAGGCCGGGTCAGTATTTT. Protein product: CASSAGGDTRPGQYF.

V gene TRBV6-1 combines with J gene TRBJ2-7; D may be TRBD2 (6 bases). CDR3 size: 14 residues. Trimming took off 6 bases at V and 5 bases at J, with 17 bases between the two ends. Germline-derived CDR1 and CDR2 are MNHNS and SASEGT. The DNA of the CDR3 is TGTGCCAGCAGGAGGGACTTTTCTCTGGACGAGCAGTACTTC. Its protein product is CASRRDFSLDEQYF.

This chain uses TRBV11-2 with TRBJ2-1; D ambiguous. Germline assignment: CDR1 SGHAT and CDR2 FQNNGV. Trimming left V 6 bases short and J 4 bases short, with 7 bases between. The CDR3 consists of 12 residues. Here the CDR3 DNA reads TGTGCCAGCAGGCCTACTTACAATGAGCAGTTCTTC. This codes for CASRPTYNEQFF.

The chain combines TRBV5-4 with TRBJ1-2; possible D gene TRBD1, 5 bases. V lost 0 bases, J lost 7 bases, and 16 bases lay in between. Germline V gives CDR1 SGHNT, CDR2 YYREEE (reference sequence). The CDR3 has 15 amino acids. CDR3 bases: TGTGCCAGCAGCTTGGGGGGGGTTCCTTTAGGTGGCTACACCTTC. This sequence encodes CASSLGGVPLGGYTF.

J is TRBJ2-1 and V is TRBV7-3, with 9 bases lining up with TRBD2. V lost 4 bases to trimming and J lost 4 bases; unmatched junction nucleotides: 5. The length of the CDR3 is 15 residues. Germline lookup yields CDR1 SGHTA and CDR2 FQGTGA. The CDR3 region has the DNA TGTGCCAGCAGCTCCCCGGGACTAGCTTACAATGAGCAGTTCTTC. Translation gives CASSSPGLAYNEQFF.

The V call is TRBV18, the J call TRBJ2-7, with a weak D call TRBD1 (6 bases). Between the trimmed V and J ends, which lost 7 bases and 2 bases, there was a span of 12 bases. The CDR3 totals 13 residues. CDR1 KGHSH and CDR2 LQKENI come from the germline V gene. CDR3 amino acids: CASFKTGTYEQYF. The CDR3 bases are TGTGCCAGCTTTAAGACAGGTACCTACGAGCAGTACTTC.

This rearrangement joins TRBV6-9 to TRBJ1-4; possible D gene TRBD1, 5 bases. Germline values: CDR1 MNHGY, CDR2 SVAAGI. Trimming took off 11 bases at V and 0 bases at J, with 19 bases between the two ends. The CDR3 has 16 residues. The CDR3 loop reads CAPGGYSGATNEKLFF. The CDR3 DNA sequence: TGTGCCCCTGGGGGGTACTCTGGTGCAACTAATGAAAAACTGTTTTTT.

The chain couples TRBV2 to TRBJ2-2; 11 nucleotides line up with TRBD2. The germline gives CDR1 SNHLY, CDR2 FYNNEI. The CDR3 consists of 16 residues. The ends lost 6 bases at V and 5 bases at J; junction bases unmatched: 8. The CDR3 here is CASSRLTSGATGELFF. The CDR3 DNA is TGTGCCAGCAGCCGCCTGACTAGCGGGGCTACCGGGGAGCTGTTTTTT. Full variable domain (remainder filled in from reference TRBV2 and TRBJ2-2): EPEVTQTPSHQVTQMGQEVILRCVPISNHLYFYWYRQILGQKVEFLVSFYNNEISEKSEIFDDQFSVERPDGSNFTLKIRSTKLEDSAMYFCASSRLTSGATGELFFGEGSRLTVL.

The chain employs TRBV30 and TRBJ2-2; unclear D gene. The CDR3 covers 10 residues. Trimming stripped 4 bases from V and 7 bases from J, with 4 bases between. The germline gives CDR1 GTSNPN, CDR2 SVGIG (reference sequence). CDR3 nucleotides: TGTGCCTGGAATAACGGGGAGCTGTTTTTT. Protein product: CAWNNGELFF.

The rearrangement uses TRBV11-2 and TRBJ2-7, with D tentatively TRBD1 (6 bases). In germline, CDR1 is SGHAT, CDR2 FQNNGV. Trimming removed 5 bases at V and 3 bases at J, with 17 bases between. This CDR3 spans 15 amino acids. The CDR3 sequence is CASSTGWYRDYEQYF. The CDR3 DNA reads as TGTGCCAGCAGCACAGGGTGGTATCGGGACTACGAGCAGTACTTC.

The V and J genes are TRBV18 and TRBJ2-7, with D possibly TRBD1 on 6 matching bases. The V end lost 2 bases, the J end lost 2 bases, and 13 bases lay between the germline ends. CDR3 length: 15 residues. Germline V gene data show CDR1 as KGHSH and CDR2 as LQKENI. The CDR3 is CASSPIRDTTYEQYF. The CDR3, as DNA: TGTGCCAGCTCACCAATCCGGGACACCACCTACGAGCAGTACTTC.

The chain has TRBV9 and TRBJ2-7; D gene unclear. Trimming shortened V by 3 bases and J by 0 bases, and 10 bases separated the two germline ends. In germline, CDR1 is SGDLS, CDR2 YYNGEE. CDR3 length: 14 amino acids. In nucleotides, the CDR3 is TGTGCCAGCAGCGATAACACCAACTCCTACGAGCAGTACTTC. Encoded protein: CASSDNTNSYEQYF.

The chain uses TRBV19 and TRBJ2-6; no reliable D call. Trimming removed 3 bases at V and 0 bases at J, with 9 bases between. CDR3 length: 16 amino acids. The germline CDR1 and CDR2 sequences are LNHDA and SQIVND (reference sequence). The CDR3 here is CASSIASYSGANVLTF. The CDR3 bases are TGTGCCAGTAGTATCGCCAGTTACTCTGGGGCCAACGTCCTGACTTTC.

This chain connects TRBV7-9 to TRBJ1-6, with D possibly being TRBD1 (6 bases). V shed 5 bases and J shed 7 bases, with 9 bases lying between them. CDR3 length equals 13 residues. CDR1 SEHNR and CDR2 FQNEAQ come from the germline V gene (reference sequence). CDR3 sequence (DNA): TGTGCCAGCAGCCCAGACAGGAATTCACCCCTCCACTTT. Its translation: CASSPDRNSPLHF.

The chain uses TRBV5-1 and TRBJ1-2, with D possibly being TRBD1 (6 bases). The CDR3 runs 14 residues. V lost 2 bases, J lost 8 bases, and 16 bases lay in between. The germline CDR1 and CDR2 sequences are SGHRS and YFSETQ. The CDR3 spells CASSFSRGLGGYTF. CDR3 DNA sequence: TGCGCCAGCAGCTTTTCCAGGGGCTTGGGCGGCTACACCTTC.

The chain couples TRBV13 to TRBJ1-3; TRBD1 might be the D (6 bases). The germline V gene encodes CDR1 PRHDT and CDR2 FYEKMQ (reference sequence). V was shortened by 2 bases and J by 4 bases, with 9 bases between the two germline ends. The CDR3 spans 14 residues. This chain's CDR3 is CASSLRTGGNTIYF. CDR3 sequence (DNA): TGTGCCAGCAGCTTACGAACAGGGGGAAACACCATATATTTT.

J is TRBJ1-2 and V is TRBV6-1, with 7 bases identical to TRBD1. Per the germline V gene, CDR1 is MNHNS and CDR2 is SASEGT. V was pared by 5 bases and J by 8 bases, with 8 bases of the junction left unmatched. CDR3 length equals 13 residues. CDR3 DNA: TGTGCCAGCAGTCCCTTCGACAGGGTCGGCTACACCTTC. Its translation: CASSPFDRVGYTF.

The J gene is TRBJ1-1, the V gene TRBV7-9; TRBD1 might be the D (5 bases). Germline V CDR1 and CDR2: SEHNR, FQNEAQ (reference sequence). The CDR3 has 13 amino acids. Between the trimmed V and J ends, which lost 1 base and 5 bases, there was a span of 8 bases. As DNA, the CDR3 is TGTGCCAGCAGCTTAGACGGGGGGACTGAAGCTTTCTTT. The encoded protein is CASSLDGGTEAFF.

This sequence joins TRBV30 and TRBJ2-5, with 8 bases aligning to TRBD1. The J call may be mistaken, given a closer DNA end match to TRBJ2-7. In germline, CDR1 is GTSNPN, CDR2 SVGIG (reference sequence). CDR3 length: 14 residues. Here the CDR3 DNA reads TGTGCCTGGAGTACGAGGACAGGGCTCTACGAGCAGTACTTC. It yields the protein CAWSTRTGLYEQYF.